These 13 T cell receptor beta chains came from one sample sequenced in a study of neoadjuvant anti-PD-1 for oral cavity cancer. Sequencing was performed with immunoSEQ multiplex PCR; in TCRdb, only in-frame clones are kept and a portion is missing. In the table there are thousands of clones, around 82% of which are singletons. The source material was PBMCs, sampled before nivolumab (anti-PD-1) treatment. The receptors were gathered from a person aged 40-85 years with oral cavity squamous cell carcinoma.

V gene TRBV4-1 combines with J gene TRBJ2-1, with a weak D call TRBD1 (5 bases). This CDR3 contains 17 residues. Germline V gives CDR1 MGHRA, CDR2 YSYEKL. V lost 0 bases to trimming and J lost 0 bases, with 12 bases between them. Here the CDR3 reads CASSQDSRVDSYNEQFF. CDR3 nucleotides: TGCGCCAGCAGCCAAGACAGCAGGGTAGACTCCTACAATGAGCAGTTCTTC.

CDR3 amino acids: CASSIGAGSYGANVLTF. The DNA for the CDR3 is TGTGCCAGTAGTATAGGGGCAGGGTCTTATGGGGCCAACGTCCTGACTTTC. V is TRBV19 and J is TRBJ2-6; maybe TRBD1 (5 bases). The V end lost 1 base, the J end lost 3 bases, and 13 bases lay between the germline ends. The length of the CDR3 is 17 residues. Germline CDR1 is LNHDA and CDR2 is SQIVND (reference sequence).

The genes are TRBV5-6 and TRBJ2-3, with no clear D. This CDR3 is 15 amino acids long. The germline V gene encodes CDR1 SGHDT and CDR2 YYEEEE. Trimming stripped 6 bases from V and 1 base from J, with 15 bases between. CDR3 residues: CASTGYRTRTDTQYF. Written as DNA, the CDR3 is TGTGCCAGCACTGGCTACCGGACCCGCACAGATACGCAGTATTTT.

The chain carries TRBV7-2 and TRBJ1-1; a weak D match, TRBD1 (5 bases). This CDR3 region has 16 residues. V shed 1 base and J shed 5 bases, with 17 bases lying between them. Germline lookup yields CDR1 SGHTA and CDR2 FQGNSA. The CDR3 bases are TGTGCCAGCAGCTTAGATGGTTGGGGACTTATTACTGAAGCTTTCTTT. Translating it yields CASSLDGWGLITEAFF.

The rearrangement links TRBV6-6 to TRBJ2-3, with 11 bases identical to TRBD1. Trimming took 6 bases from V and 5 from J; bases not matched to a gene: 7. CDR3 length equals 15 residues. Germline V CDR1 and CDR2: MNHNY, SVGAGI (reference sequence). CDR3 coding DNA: TGTGCCAGCAGCGCCCGGGACAGGGGGTTAGATACGCAGTATTTT. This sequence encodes CASSARDRGLDTQYF.

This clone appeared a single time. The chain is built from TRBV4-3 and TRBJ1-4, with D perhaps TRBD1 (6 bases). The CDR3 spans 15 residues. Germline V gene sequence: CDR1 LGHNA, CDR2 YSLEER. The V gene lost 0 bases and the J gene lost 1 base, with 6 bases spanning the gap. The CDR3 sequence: CASSQDRGTNEKLFF. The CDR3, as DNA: TGCGCCAGCAGCCAAGACAGGGGAACTAATGAAAAACTGTTTTTT.

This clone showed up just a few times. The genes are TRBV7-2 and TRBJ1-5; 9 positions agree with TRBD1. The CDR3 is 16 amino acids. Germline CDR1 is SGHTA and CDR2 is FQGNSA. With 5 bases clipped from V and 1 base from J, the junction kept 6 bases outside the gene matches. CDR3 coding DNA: TGTGCCAGCAGCGTAACAGGGGGCTTCAGCAATCAGCCCCAGCATTTT. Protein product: CASSVTGGFSNQPQHF.

For the CDR3, the DNA is TGTGCCAGCAGCGGACAGGGAGGGTTTCATGGCTACACCTTC. It codes for CASSGQGGFHGYTF. The genes are TRBV2 and TRBJ1-2; 8 positions agree with TRBD1. CDR1 is SNHLY, CDR2 FYNNEI, per germline. There are 14 residues in the CDR3. V trimming: 6 bases; J trimming: 6 bases; junction bases outside the gene matches: 9.

The CDR3 sequence: CASSERGAEKLFF. The CDR3 nucleotides read TGTGCCAGCAGTGAACGGGGAGCTGAAAAACTGTTTTTT. The chain joins TRBV25-1 to TRBJ1-4; D unresolved. The germline V and J ends were trimmed by 2 bases and 7 bases, with 8 bases remaining between them. The CDR3 runs 13 residues. CDR1 is MGHDK, CDR2 SYGVNS, per germline.

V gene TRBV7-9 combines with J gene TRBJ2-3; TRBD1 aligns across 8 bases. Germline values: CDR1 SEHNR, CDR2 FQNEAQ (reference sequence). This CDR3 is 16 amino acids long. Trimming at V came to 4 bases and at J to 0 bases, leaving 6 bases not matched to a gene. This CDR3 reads CASSYGQGTSTDTQYF. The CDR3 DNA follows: TGTGCCAGCAGCTACGGACAGGGAACTAGCACAGATACGCAGTATTTT.

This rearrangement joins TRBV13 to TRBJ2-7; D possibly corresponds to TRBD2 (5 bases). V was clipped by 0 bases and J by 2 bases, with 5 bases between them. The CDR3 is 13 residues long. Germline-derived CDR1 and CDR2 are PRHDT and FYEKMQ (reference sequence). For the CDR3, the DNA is TGTGCCAGCAGCTTAGGGAGGGCCTACGAGCAGTACTTC. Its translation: CASSLGRAYEQYF. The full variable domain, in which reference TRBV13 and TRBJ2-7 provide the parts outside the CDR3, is AAGVIQSPRHLIKEKRETATLKCYPIPRHDTVYWYQQGPGQDPQFLISFYEKMQSDKGSIPDRFSAQQFSDYHSELNMSSLELGDSALYFCASSLGRAYEQYFGPGTRLTVT.

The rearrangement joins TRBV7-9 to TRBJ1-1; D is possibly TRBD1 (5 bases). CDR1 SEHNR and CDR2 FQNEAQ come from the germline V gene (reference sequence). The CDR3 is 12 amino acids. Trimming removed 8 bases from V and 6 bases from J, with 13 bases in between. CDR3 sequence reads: CASRRGTAEAFF. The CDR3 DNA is TGTGCCAGCCGTAGAGGGACCGCTGAAGCTTTCTTT.

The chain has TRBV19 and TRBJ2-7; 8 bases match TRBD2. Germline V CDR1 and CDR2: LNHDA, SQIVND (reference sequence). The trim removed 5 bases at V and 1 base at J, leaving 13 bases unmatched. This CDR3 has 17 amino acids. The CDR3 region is CASSPSSGAAHSYEQYF. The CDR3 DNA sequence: TGTGCCAGTAGTCCAAGTAGCGGGGCTGCCCATTCCTACGAGCAGTACTTC.